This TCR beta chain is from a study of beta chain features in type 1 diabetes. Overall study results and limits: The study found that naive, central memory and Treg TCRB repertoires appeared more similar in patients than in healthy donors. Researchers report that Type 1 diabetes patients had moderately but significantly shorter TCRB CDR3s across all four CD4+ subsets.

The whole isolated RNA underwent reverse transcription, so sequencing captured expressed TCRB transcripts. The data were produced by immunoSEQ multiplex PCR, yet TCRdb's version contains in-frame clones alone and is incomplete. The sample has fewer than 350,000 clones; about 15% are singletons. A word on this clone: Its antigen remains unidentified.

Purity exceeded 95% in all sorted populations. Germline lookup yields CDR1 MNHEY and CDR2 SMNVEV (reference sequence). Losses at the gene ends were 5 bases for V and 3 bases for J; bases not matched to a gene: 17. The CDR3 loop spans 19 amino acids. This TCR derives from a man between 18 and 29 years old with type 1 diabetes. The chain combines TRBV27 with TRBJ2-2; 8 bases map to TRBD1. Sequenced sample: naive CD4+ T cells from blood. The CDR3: CASSDRDRSRLLYTGELFF. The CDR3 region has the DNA TGTGCCAGCAGTGACAGGGACAGGAGTAGACTCCTTTACACCGGGGAGCTGTTTTTT.